Listed below are T cell receptor beta chains from one sample, sequenced in a study of tumor and adjacent non-tumor tissue in lung cancer. TCRdb re-derived calls from the multiplex PCR reads in MiXCR, one entry per CDR3 protein. The table records approximately 76,000 distinct CDR3 sequences, less than 75% of them present only once. The sequencing input was lung tumor tissue. The receptors were gathered from a woman in her seventies with non-small cell lung cancer. CDR3s include the opening cysteine and the closing phenylalanine or tryptophan. Fields, in order: D gene, clone size, V gene, CDR3 length, J gene, CDR3 DNA, CDR3 protein. The D gene is left open where the match is weak. Clone size is stated in some rows and not others, as once, few, many or a class when expanded.

-	-	TRBV20-1	14	TRBJ2-1	TGTAGTGCTATATCCCTTAGAAGGGACAATGAGCAGTTCTTC	CSAISLRRDNEQFF
TRBD1	-	TRBV29-1	13	TRBJ1-5	TGCAGCAGAGGACAGGGGGTGAATCAGCCCCAACATTTT	CSRGQGVNQPQHF
-	-	TRBV29-1	13	TRBJ2-7	TGCAGCGTTTCTAGAGGGAGCTTTGGTGAGCAGTACTTC	CSVSRGSFGEQYF
-	once	TRBV10-3	16	TRBJ2-3	TGTGTCATCAGTGAGTCCCTGTCGGGAGCCACAGATACGCAGTATTTT	CVISESLSGATDTQYF
-	few	TRBV20-1	17	TRBJ2-3	TGCAGTGCTAGAGATTGGCGCGCGGAGCTACGCACAGATACGCAGTATTTT	CSARDWRAELRTDTQYF
TRBD2	-	TRBV24-1	22	TRBJ2-2	TGTGCCACCAGGTCCCTGGGACTAGCGAAGACCGGAGAGAAGAAAGACACAGGGGAGCTGTTTTTT	CATRSLGLAKTGEKKDTGELFF
-	-	TRBV11-1	15	TRBJ2-2	TGTGCCAGCAGCTTAGAGGGCGGTTACACCGGGAAGCTGTTTTTT	CASSLEGGYTGKLFF
-	-	TRBV5-1	11	TRBJ2-7	TGCACCAGTGGGACTTCGCACGAGCAGTACTTC	CTSGTSHEQYF
TRBD1	few	TRBV19	14	TRBJ2-7	TGTGCCAGTAGTACGAAGGGACAGGGTTACGAGCAGTACTTC	CASSTKGQGYEQYF
TRBD1	many	TRBV4-1	15	TRBJ2-1	TGCGCCAGCAGCCAAGATCTGACAGGGTATCAGGGGCAGTTCTTC	CASSQDLTGYQGQFF
TRBD2	few	TRBV10-2	15	TRBJ2-2	TGTACCAGCAGTGAACGGACTAGTTACACCGGTGAGCTGTTTTTT	CTSSERTSYTGELFF
-	-	TRBV4-2	14	TRBJ1-6	TGTGCCAGCATTCCCGGACGGAATAATTCACCCCTCCAATTT	CASIPGRNNSPLQF
-	-	TRBV20-1	15	TRBJ2-1	TGCAGTGGCCCGGGAAGTCAGGGGAGGTACAATGAGCAGTTCTTC	CSGPGSQGRYNEQFF
-	-	TRBV20-1	17	TRBJ2-1	TGCAGTGCTAGAGATACCCGCGGAGGGGACTTCGGAAATGAGCAGTTCTTC	CSARDTRGGDFGNEQFF
TRBD1	-	TRBV6-6	12	TRBJ1-2	TGTGCCAGCAGGACAGGGGGCTTATGCTACACCTTC	CASRTGGLCYTF
-	many	TRBV29-1	13	TRBJ2-3	TGCAGCGTTCCTGGGGGCCGCACAGATACGCAGTATTTT	CSVPGGRTDTQYF
-	many	TRBV5-1	16	TRBJ2-2	TGCGCCAGCAGGCCTCCCGAGGGGTCGAACACCGGGGAGCTGTTTTTT	CASRPPEGSNTGELFF
-	many	TRBV29-1	13	TRBJ2-7	TGCAGCGTTGCAGGGCCCCCCCTCTACGAGCAGTACTTC	CSVAGPPLYEQYF
TRBD2	-	TRBV20-1	16	TRBJ2-3	TGCATTGTTCTAGCGGGAGAGGGAGGCGGCATAGATATGCAGTATTTT	CIVLAGEGGGIDMQYF
-	many	TRBV6-6	14	TRBJ2-1	TGTGCCGGCAGTTCCATAGGCTCCTACAATGAGCAGTTCTTC	CAGSSIGSYNEQFF
-	many	TRBV12-3/TRBV12-4	15	TRBJ1-2	TGTGCCAGCAGTCCCCGGACAGAGAGAATAATGGGCTACACCTTC	CASSPRTERIMGYTF
-	-	TRBV6-1	16	TRBJ1-6	TGTGCCAGCAGAGAGTCTGGGACAAGGGATAATTCACCCCTCCACTTT	CASRESGTRDNSPLHF
TRBD2	many	TRBV6-2/TRBV6-3	18	TRBJ2-1	TGTGCCAGCTATTCTAGGCCTCGGGAGGCGAGCTCCTACAATGAGCAGTTCTTC	CASYSRPREASSYNEQFF
-	-	TRBV11-3	15	TRBJ2-1	TGTGCTAGCAGCTTAGATAGCTGGAGCTACAATGAGCAGTTCTTC	CASSLDSWSYNEQFF
-	-	TRBV6-6	16	TRBJ2-1	TGTGCCAGCAGTTACGGTCTGGAAACGTCCTACAATGAGCAGTTCTTC	CASSYGLETSYNEQFF
-	few	TRBV6-1	14	TRBJ2-2	TGTGCCAGCAGTGGTCTCCCGAACACCGGGGAGCTGTTTTTT	CASSGLPNTGELFF
TRBD1	-	TRBV12-3/TRBV12-4	15	TRBJ1-5	TGTGCCAGCAGTTGGGGACAGATCCGCAATCAGCCCCACCATTTT	CASSWGQIRNQPHHF
-	-	TRBV6-5	15	TRBJ2-1	TGTGCCAGCACTAAAGGTGGGAAGGATAAGAATGAGCAGTTCTTC	CASTKGGKDKNEQFF
-	-	TRBV4-2	15	TRBJ1-1	TGTGCCAGCAGCCTAGGGGACATCATGAACAGTGAAGCTTTCTTT	CASSLGDIMNSEAFF
TRBD1	-	TRBV20-1	17	TRBJ1-1	TGCATTGCTAGAGATAGACAGGGGGCGTTTATGAACACCGAAGCTTTCTTT	CIARDRQGAFMNTEAFF
-	many	TRBV6-6	17	TRBJ2-7	TGTGCCAGCATTGACAAAAGCGCTGGGACAACGATTTACGAGCAGTACTTC	CASIDKSAGTTIYEQYF
-	-	TRBV6-5	12	TRBJ1-1	TGTGCCAGTTACTGGGGGAACACTGAAGCTTTCTTT	CASYWGNTEAFF
TRBD2	many	TRBV10-3	15	TRBJ2-3	TGTGCCATCCGGCCTAGGCTAGCGGACACAGATACGCAGTATTTT	CAIRPRLADTDTQYF
TRBD1	-	TRBV29-1	14	TRBJ1-4	TGCAACGTAGGACAGGGGGGGACTGATGAAAAACTATTTTTT	CNVGQGGTDEKLFF
-	-	TRBV27	15	TRBJ2-6	TGTGCCAACACCGGACTGGGCTCTGGGGCCAACGTCCTGACTTTC	CANTGLGSGANVLTF
TRBD1	-	TRBV12-3/TRBV12-4	13	TRBJ2-1	TGTACCACCAAAACAGGGGCCGTTAATGTGCAGTTCTTC	CTTKTGAVNVQFF
-	-	TRBV20-1	17	TRBJ2-1	TGCAGTGCTAGAGGGGCACTAGTGGGAGTTCCTCACAGTGAGAAGTTCTTC	CSARGALVGVPHSEKFF
-	many	TRBV6-5	14	TRBJ1-2	TGTGCCAGCAGTCCGCATGGGGACATCTATGGCTACACCTTC	CASSPHGDIYGYTF
-	many	TRBV28	14	TRBJ1-1	TGTGCCAGCAGTTTACGGGGGGAGAACACTGAAGCTTTCTTT	CASSLRGENTEAFF
TRBD2	many	TRBV12-3/TRBV12-4	14	TRBJ2-3	TGTGCCAGCAGCCCGGGACTAGCGATAGATACGCAGTATTTT	CASSPGLAIDTQYF
-	-	TRBV4-2	16	TRBJ1-2	TGTGCCAGCAGCCAAGGCTGTGGGGCTAGCAACTATGGCTACACATTC	CASSQGCGASNYGYTF
-	many	TRBV7-9	15	TRBJ2-1	TGTGCCAGCAGCCCCACACGGGGTTCCTACAATGAGCAGTTCTTC	CASSPTRGSYNEQFF
-	once	TRBV12-3/TRBV12-4	13	TRBJ2-7	TGTGCCAACACACGACGGGGCCCCTACGAGCAGTACTTC	CANTRRGPYEQYF
-	-	TRBV29-1	15	TRBJ1-2	TGCAGCGTTGAAGATAGTTTTACGGTTAACTATGGCTACACCTTC	CSVEDSFTVNYGYTF
TRBD2	-	TRBV11-2	13	TRBJ2-2	TGTACCAGCAGCGTCGGGGGGGCGGGGGAGCTGTTTTTT	CTSSVGGAGELFF
-	many	TRBV28	14	TRBJ2-4	TGTGCCAGCAGTTTAAGGTTAAGCCGGGACATTCAGTACTTC	CASSLRLSRDIQYF
TRBD2	-	TRBV6-6	14	TRBJ2-7	TGTGCCAGCAGTAAGCAGGCGGGGGGGTTCGAGCAGTACTTC	CASSKQAGGFEQYF
-	-	TRBV6-1	12	TRBJ1-6	TGTGCCAGCAATCAGAATAATTCACCCCTCCACTTT	CASNQNNSPLHF
-	-	TRBV28	15	TRBJ1-1	TGTGCCAGCAGTTTCGACCCAATGGGGGTCACTGAAGCTTTCTTT	CASSFDPMGVTEAFF
-	-	TRBV6-1	14	TRBJ1-1	TGTGCCAGCAGTGAATGGGGGACGAACACTGAAGCTTCCTTT	CASSEWGTNTEASF
-	-	TRBV6-2/TRBV6-3	15	TRBJ2-3	TGTACCAGCAGTTATTCGGGGGAGATGCAAGGTACGCAGTATTTT	CTSSYSGEMQGTQYF